This TCR beta chain comes out of a study of CD8+ T cells in alopecia areata (dated by TCRdb to about 2018). For context, the study as a whole: The treated patients took part in an open-label pilot trial in which moderate-to-severe alopecia areata was treated with oral tofacitinib at 5 to 10 mg twice daily. Patients stayed on tofacitinib for 6 to 18 months and then had 6 months of follow-up off drug so that delayed response and recurrence could be assessed. Tofacitinib-treated patients had biopsies at baseline and at 4 and 24 weeks of treatment, with a later scalp biopsy in several patients. RNA came from the PAXgene miRNA kit for fixed scalp, the miRNeasy kit for PBMCs, and the RNeasy kit for mouse skin. In humans, TCRbeta sequencing was performed on scalp tissue and on sorted CD4+ and CD8+ peripheral blood T cells from healthy controls and from patients with patchy or totalis/universalis alopecia areata. In treated patients, disease severity was measured using the SALT score, which gives the percentage of scalp surface area affected. TCRbeta CDR3 regions were amplified by immunoSEQ multiplex PCR with 35 Vbeta forward and 13 Jbeta reverse primers. Scalp clonality was compared across normal scalp (n=4), patchy alopecia areata scalp (n=8), and alopecia totalis/universalis scalp (n=8). High-throughput TCRbeta sequencing was used to examine T cell clonal expansion in alopecia areata in both the C3H/HeJ mouse model and human patients. The investigation overall reported the following: Tofacitinib significantly lowered scalp clonality and the number of expanded CD8+ clones among the top 100 scalp clones. Because the treated cohort was small and included a single nonresponder, larger studies are needed to assess links between baseline CD8+ expansion and response. Compared with normal scalp, lesional scalp had higher clonality and more expanded CD8+ clones, particularly in alopecia totalis/universalis, a pattern that suggests antigenic drive. TCR sequences shared between patients were less clear than in mice, possibly partly because of HLA diversity in the patient population. During tofacitinib treatment, many expanded lesional clones remained in scalp and blood, and this persistence may partly explain relapse after treatment is stopped. Unlike mouse skin, where gammadelta T cells dominate, normal human skin contains resident alphabeta T cells that get sequenced too, which complicates analysis of the scalp TCR repertoire.

This clone has just a few counts. The antigen this receptor binds is unknown. The sample holds no much larger clone one base away, and base qualities are not on file. Read against the paper, the sample's time point label means: 4 weeks on oral tofacitinib. Explained via the paper, the treatment or condition label denotes: oral pan-JAK inhibitor, 5-10 mg twice daily. From alopecia areata patients, peripheral blood was collected along with lesional scalp punch biopsies. PBMCs were separated by density centrifugation and stained for CD3, CD4 and CD8, after which CD4+ and CD8+ T cells were sorted on a FACSAria. Libraries came from the immunoSEQ multiplex PCR assay. RNA was extracted from all samples and reverse transcribed into cDNA, which served as template for TCR sequencing. First-strand cDNA was synthesized with SuperScript III using a 2:1 mix of oligo-dT and random hexamers. A synthetic immune receptor repertoire was used to gauge amplification bias, and whatever bias remained was removed computationally. In the original analysis: Raw reads were preprocessed to remove errors, and CDR3 was defined according to IMGT conventions as the region from the conserved cysteine to phenylalanine. Clonality was computed as 1 minus the Shannon entropy, with the entropy normalized by log2 of the number of productive unique TCRs. Scalp TCRbeta sequences were cross-referenced with sorted blood CD4 and CD8 repertoires so that the CD4 or CD8 identity of scalp clones could be inferred. The table comes from immuneACCESS by way of TCRdb, which keeps in-frame sequences with V and J called. Part of the clones is missing from these tables; in studies checked, under half for an unresolved V gene and the rest for unknown reasons. V, J and clone size derive from that table, while D and trimming were established from the DNA sequence. For this sample there are approximately 42,000 clones; about three fifths appear just once. About 20% of the sample is taken by the ten largest.

From a lookup of the germline V gene, CDR1 and CDR2 are SQVTM and ANQGSEA. The trim is 4 bases for V and 8 bases for J, with a gap of 17 bases between the germline ends. From cysteine to phenylalanine, the CDR3 is 14 amino acids long. The DNA shown is the 42-base CDR3, in frame from base 1. Here the sequenced sample was CD8+ T cells sorted from blood, taken at week 4, from a patient treated with tofacitinib. This receptor was identified in a human donor with alopecia areata. The chain joins TRBV29-1 to TRBJ1-4; TRBD1 is a weak D gene call, 5 bases matching. DNA sequence: TGCAGCGTTGCACTATCAGGGAAGGAAGAAAAACTGTTTTTT. Its translation reads: CSVALSGKEEKLFF. This CDR3, with the reference TRBV29-1 and TRBJ1-4 proteins standing in past its ends, gives the full variable domain SAVISQKPSRDICQRGTSLTIQCQVDSQVTMMFWYRQQPGQSLTLIATANQGSEATYESGFVIDKFPISRPNLTFSTLTVSNMSPEDSSIYLCSVALSGKEEKLFFGSGTQLSVL.